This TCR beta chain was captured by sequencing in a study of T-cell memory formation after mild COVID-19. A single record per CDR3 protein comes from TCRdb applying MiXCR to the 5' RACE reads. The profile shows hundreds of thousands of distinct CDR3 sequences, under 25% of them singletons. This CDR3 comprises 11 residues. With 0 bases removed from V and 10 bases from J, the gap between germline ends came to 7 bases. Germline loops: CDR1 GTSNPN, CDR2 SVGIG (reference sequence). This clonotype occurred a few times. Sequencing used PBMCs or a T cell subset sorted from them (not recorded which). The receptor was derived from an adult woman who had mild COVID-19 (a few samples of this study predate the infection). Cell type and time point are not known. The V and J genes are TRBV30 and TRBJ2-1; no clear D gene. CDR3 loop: CAWSVGPEQFF. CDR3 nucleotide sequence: TGTGCCTGGAGTGTAGGCCCCGAGCAGTTCTTC. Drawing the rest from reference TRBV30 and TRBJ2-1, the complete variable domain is SQTIHQWPATLVQPVGSPLSLECTVEGTSNPNLYWYRQAAGRGLQLLFYSVGIGQISSEVPQNLSASRPQDRQFILSSKKLLLSDSGFYLCAWSVGPEQFFGPGTRLTVL.